Listed here are 27 T cell receptor beta chains from one sample, sequenced in a study of cytomegalovirus exposure and HLA in healthy donors. Vbeta (60) and Jbeta (13) primers were used in the PCR. Sequencing was performed with immunoSEQ multiplex PCR; in TCRdb, only in-frame clones are kept and a portion is missing. The data show about 270,000 clones, roughly 70% seen once. Sequenced material: PBMCs. These receptors all come from a female donor in good health and CMV-seronegative.

This chain connects TRBV2 to TRBJ2-3, with TRBD2 identical over 9 bases. Germline CDR1 reads SNHLY; CDR2 reads FYNNEI. CDR3 length: 14 residues. CDR3 nucleotide sequence: TGTTCCTACGAGGGGGCGGGAGGGGCGAATACGCAGTATTTT. Amino acid sequence: CSYEGAGGANTQYF.

The CDR3 sequence is CASSPQGSNQPQHF. The CDR3 bases are TGTGCCAGCAGCCCTCAGGGTAGCAATCAGCCCCAGCATTTT. The chain recombines TRBV11-2 with TRBJ1-5; tentatively, D is TRBD1 (5 bases). This CDR3 comprises 14 residues. V was pared by 5 bases and J by 0 bases, with 8 bases between. Per the germline V gene, CDR1 is SGHAT and CDR2 is FQNNGV.

This chain uses TRBV28 with TRBJ1-2; 11 bases align to TRBD1. The trim removed 2 bases at V and 8 bases at J, leaving 4 bases unmatched. This CDR3 comprises 14 residues. CDR1 and CDR2 (germline): MDHEN, SYDVKM. The chain's CDR3 is CASSLGQGALGYTF. The DNA for the CDR3 is TGTGCCAGCAGTTTAGGACAGGGGGCGTTGGGCTACACCTTC.

This chain links TRBV7-9 with TRBJ1-1; D is perhaps TRBD1 (6 bases). The ends were cut back, 5 bases at V and 6 bases at J, with 22 bases in the middle. Germline values: CDR1 SEHNR, CDR2 FQNEAQ (reference sequence). The CDR3 spans 16 residues. The DNA for the CDR3 is TGTGCCAGCAGCCGGTGGCAGGGGCAGGTAATCCCTGAAGCTTTCTTT. The encoded protein is CASSRWQGQVIPEAFF.

The chain uses TRBV2 and TRBJ2-7; D might be TRBD2 (6 bases). CDR3 length: 15 residues. V lost 5 bases and J lost 4, with 18 bases in between. Germline CDR1 SNHLY, CDR2 FYNNEI. CDR3 nucleotides: TGTGCCAGCAGTCTCTCGTCCGGAGGGCCGTACGAGCAGTACTTC. This sequence encodes CASSLSSGGPYEQYF.

This rearrangement joins TRBV19 to TRBJ1-1; D is possibly TRBD1 (5 bases). CDR1 is LNHDA, CDR2 SQIVND, per germline (reference sequence). The ends were cut back, 3 bases at V and 7 bases at J, with 12 bases in the middle. The CDR3 is 13 amino acids. The CDR3 protein is CASSMTREGEAFF. CDR3 nucleotides: TGTGCCAGTAGTATGACCAGGGAAGGTGAAGCTTTCTTT. Complete variable domain (other parts from reference TRBV19 and TRBJ1-1): DGGITQSPKYLFRKEGQNVTLSCEQNLNHDAMYWYRQDPGQGLRLIYYSQIVNDFQKGDIAEGYSVSREKKESFPLTVTSAQKNPTAFYLCASSMTREGEAFFGQGTRLTVV.

This clone was picked up a small number of times. The gene calls are TRBV4-2 and TRBJ2-7, with TRBD1 matching 10 bases. The CDR3 sequence is 15 residues long. CDR1 and CDR2 (germline): LGHNA, YNFKEQ. The trim removed 3 bases at V and 2 bases at J, leaving 4 bases unmatched. The CDR3 nucleotides read TGTGCCAGCAGCCAGACCGGGACAGGGGCCTACGAGCAGTACTTC. This gives the protein CASSQTGTGAYEQYF.

This clone was observed a few times. This sequence joins TRBV25-1 and TRBJ1-5; D is undetermined. The ends were cut back, 6 bases at V and 5 bases at J, with 8 bases in the middle. CDR1 is MGHDK, CDR2 SYGVNS, per germline. This CDR3 contains 12 residues. CDR3 loop: CASRRLDQPQHF. The CDR3 DNA sequence: TGTGCCAGCAGGAGATTGGATCAGCCCCAGCATTTT.

J is TRBJ2-2 and V is TRBV28; perhaps TRBD1 as D (6 bases). Trimming pared 3 bases from V and 9 bases from J, leaving 20 bases between. The germline CDR1 and CDR2 sequences are MDHEN and SYDVKM. This CDR3 has 16 amino acids. In DNA, the CDR3 is TGTGCCAGCAGTTTTTCAGGGGTTAAAGGCGTCCGGGAGCTGTTTTTT. It codes for CASSFSGVKGVRELFF.

The rearrangement uses TRBV7-2 and TRBJ1-3, with D tentatively TRBD1 (5 bases). With 6 bases removed from V and 5 bases from J, the gap between germline ends came to 20 bases. CDR3 length equals 16 residues. CDR1 is SGHTA and CDR2 is FQGNSA in the germline V gene. CDR3 nucleotide sequence: TGTGCCAGCAGATATACTACAGGCGCCGGCAGAAACACCATATATTTT. It specifies CASRYTTGAGRNTIYF.

V and J are TRBV7-9 and TRBJ2-1, with D perhaps TRBD2 (5 bases). Germline CDR1 and CDR2: SEHNR and FQNEAQ (reference sequence). The CDR3 runs 14 residues. Trimming left V 5 bases short and J 8 bases short, with 16 bases between. Written as DNA, the CDR3 is TGTGCCAGCAGCCCCCGGGAATGGGCATATGAGCAGTTCTTC. Residues: CASSPREWAYEQFF.

J is TRBJ1-2 and V is TRBV27; D may be TRBD1 (5 bases). Germline CDR1 and CDR2: MNHEY and SMNVEV (reference sequence). V was pared by 0 bases and J by 6 bases, with 11 bases between. The CDR3 runs 14 residues. CDR3 sequence: CASSLSAGPDGYTF. As DNA, the CDR3 is TGTGCCAGCAGTTTATCGGCGGGGCCAGATGGCTACACCTTC.

This clone was found once. V gene TRBV6-5 combines with J gene TRBJ2-7, with a possible D match to TRBD1 (5 bases). Trimming shortened V by 6 bases and J by 3 bases, and 18 bases separated the two germline ends. Germline-derived CDR1 and CDR2 are MNHEY and SVGAGI. The CDR3 is made up of 15 amino acids. Here the CDR3 reads CASRNRKTGNYEQYF. CDR3 DNA sequence: TGTGCCAGCAGGAATCGAAAAACAGGAAACTACGAGCAGTACTTC.

As DNA, the CDR3 is TGTGCCAGCAGGTTGGTAGCGGGAGGCAATGAGCAGTTCTTC. It encodes CASRLVAGGNEQFF. This chain uses TRBV2 with TRBJ2-1; 10 bases are a match to TRBD2. V shed 6 bases, J shed 6 bases, and the junction held 5 bases outside the gene matches. Germline CDR1 SNHLY, CDR2 FYNNEI. The CDR3 has 14 amino acids.

The chain combines TRBV28 with TRBJ1-5; TRBD1 agrees at 11 bases. The CDR3 sequence is 16 residues long. Germline-derived CDR1 and CDR2 are MDHEN and SYDVKM. Losses at the gene ends were 2 bases for V and 7 bases for J; bases not matched to a gene: 7. CDR3 protein: CASSLPGQGAGQPQHF. DNA for the CDR3: TGTGCCAGCAGTTTACCTGGACAGGGGGCAGGACAGCCCCAGCATTTT.

This sequence joins TRBV10-3 and TRBJ2-1; no firm D call. The length of the CDR3 is 14 residues. Looked up from germline, CDR1 is ENHRY and CDR2 is SYGVKD. The V gene lost 6 bases and the J gene lost 4 bases, with 13 bases spanning the gap. CDR3 sequence: CAISHVSGYNEQFF. The CDR3 bases are TGTGCCATCAGCCATGTTTCGGGTTACAATGAGCAGTTCTTC.

The chain carries TRBV19 and TRBJ1-2, with D possibly being TRBD1 (5 bases). The CDR3 loop spans 12 amino acids. The ends were cut back, 5 bases at V and 8 bases at J, with 12 bases in the middle. Germline-derived CDR1 and CDR2 are LNHDA and SQIVND (reference sequence). CDR3 DNA: TGTGCCAGTAGTGCCTGGACACCCGGCTACACCTTC. Translated, it gives CASSAWTPGYTF.

V usage is TRBV28 and J usage is TRBJ2-7; TRBD2 agrees at 12 bases. The CDR3 totals 16 residues. Losses at the gene ends were 4 bases for V and 4 bases for J; bases not matched to a gene: 8. Germline values: CDR1 MDHEN, CDR2 SYDVKM. This CDR3 reads CASSSQTSGRLYEQYF. As DNA, the CDR3 is TGTGCCAGCAGTTCCCAGACTAGCGGGAGATTATACGAGCAGTACTTC.

The chain joins TRBV7-9 to TRBJ2-7; TRBD1 aligns across 7 bases. The CDR3 sequence is 15 residues long. V dropped 4 bases and J dropped 5; count of bases not matched to a gene: 11. CDR1 SEHNR and CDR2 FQNEAQ come from the germline V gene (reference sequence). CDR3 loop: CASSSGTGQSHEQYF. CDR3 DNA: TGTGCCAGCAGCTCAGGCACGGGACAGTCCCACGAGCAGTACTTC.

The chain is built from TRBV25-1 and TRBJ2-1, with 9 positions matching TRBD1. The CDR3 is 16 amino acids. V gave up 3 bases and J gave up 4 bases; unmatched junction bases: 7. Germline V gene sequence: CDR1 MGHDK, CDR2 SYGVNS. Here the CDR3 DNA reads TGTGCCAGCAGTGATCCTCCCGGGACAGGGTACAATGAGCAGTTCTTC. Its translation: CASSDPPGTGYNEQFF.

The V and J genes are TRBV5-1 and TRBJ2-7, with D unresolved. The CDR3 is 14 residues long. V lost 2 bases to trimming and J lost 5 bases, with 14 bases between them. The germline V gene has CDR1 SGHRS and CDR2 YFSETQ. The CDR3 loop reads CASSLSGAPHEQYF. The CDR3 coding sequence is TGCGCCAGCAGCTTATCGGGTGCCCCCCACGAGCAGTACTTC.

This chain uses TRBV29-1 with TRBJ1-1; 8 bases match TRBD1. The CDR3 has 13 amino acids. V lost 8 bases to trimming and J lost 4 bases; unmatched junction nucleotides: 9. Germline V lookup: CDR1 SQVTM, CDR2 ANQGSEA. The CDR3 nucleotides read TGCAGCACCAGGGGGCCGGAAAGCACTGAAGCTTTCTTT. As protein: CSTRGPESTEAFF.

The chain couples TRBV27 to TRBJ2-2, with D possibly being TRBD1 (5 bases). This CDR3 comprises 14 residues. Germline assignment: CDR1 MNHEY and CDR2 SMNVEV (reference sequence). Trimming took off 0 bases at V and 6 bases at J, with 8 bases between the two ends. This chain's CDR3 is CASSLSIGAGELFF. The CDR3 DNA is TGTGCCAGCAGTTTATCGATAGGGGCCGGGGAGCTGTTTTTT.

In its sample, this clone was seen a few times. The CDR3 nucleotides read TGTGCCAGCAGTCTACTAGCGGGAGGGCACAATGAGCAGTTCTTC. This sequence encodes CASSLLAGGHNEQFF. The chain joins TRBV6-4 to TRBJ2-1; 13 bases are shared with TRBD2. The germline V gene encodes CDR1 MRHNA and CDR2 SNTAGT. Trimming at V came to 5 bases and at J to 5 bases, leaving 3 bases not matched to a gene. The length of the CDR3 is 15 residues.

The rearrangement links TRBV28 to TRBJ2-7; 8 bases agree with TRBD1. V was clipped by 5 bases and J by 4 bases; unmatched bases: 7. Germline V gene data show CDR1 as MDHEN and CDR2 as SYDVKM. The CDR3 spans 14 residues. The CDR3 sequence is CASSQGASGYEQYF. The CDR3, as DNA: TGTGCCAGCAGTCAGGGGGCATCGGGGTACGAGCAGTACTTC.

The chain is built from TRBV19 and TRBJ2-2; possibly TRBD2 for D (6 bases). The CDR3 contains 14 residues. Trimming shortened V by 7 bases and J by 3 bases, and 12 bases separated the two germline ends. Germline assignment: CDR1 LNHDA and CDR2 SQIVND (reference sequence). The CDR3 DNA sequence: TGTGCCAGTAATGGAGGGAGCTACACCGGGGAGCTGTTTTTT. It specifies CASNGGSYTGELFF.

The chain combines TRBV11-3 with TRBJ2-1, with 9 bases identical to TRBD2. Trimming removed 1 base from V and 7 bases from J; junction bases left unmatched: 8. Germline CDR1 and CDR2: SGHNT and YENEEA. The CDR3 totals 16 residues. CDR3: CASSLAGSGGWNEQFF. As DNA, the CDR3 is TGTGCCAGCAGCTTAGCGGGTAGCGGGGGATGGAATGAGCAGTTCTTC.